The 16 T cell receptor beta chains given below trace back to one sample, sequenced in a study of blood T cell repertoires in COVID-19. Clones were read by immunoSEQ multiplex PCR, and TCRdb kept only the in-frame ones, dropping some. Of about 160,000 clones in the sample, 80% to 90% were seen once. Material: peripheral blood. The origin of the receptors is a man in his 70s with acute or convalescent COVID-19.

This chain uses TRBV7-9 with TRBJ2-7, with TRBD1 matching over 7 bases. The junction had 8 bases not matched to a gene; V was cut back by 5 bases and J by 7 bases. The CDR3 is 13 residues long. Germline-derived CDR1 and CDR2 are SEHNR and FQNEAQ (reference sequence). CDR3 coding DNA: TGTGCCAGCAGCCTCGACAGGGTGGGGGAGCAGTACTTC. Protein sequence: CASSLDRVGEQYF. The complete variable domain, with remaining parts taken from reference TRBV7-9 and TRBJ2-7, reads DTGVSQNPRHKITKRGQNVTFRCDPISEHNRLYWYRQTLGQGPEFLTYFQNEAQLEKSRLLSDRFSAERPKGSFSTLEIQRTEQGDSAMYLCASSLDRVGEQYFGPGTRLTVT.

The chain combines TRBV7-2 with TRBJ1-2; 7 bases are shared with TRBD1. The CDR3 spans 12 residues. Trimming removed 5 bases from V and 7 bases from J; junction bases left unmatched: 4. CDR1 and CDR2 (germline): SGHTA, FQGNSA. The CDR3 sequence: CASSAQGGGYTF. The CDR3, as DNA: TGTGCCAGCAGCGCCCAGGGGGGTGGCTACACCTTC.

The chain combines TRBV7-8 with TRBJ1-1; perhaps TRBD1 as D (6 bases). The CDR3 extends over 15 amino acids. CDR1 is SGHVS and CDR2 is FQNEAQ in the germline V gene. The V gene lost 5 bases and the J gene lost 4 bases, with 17 bases spanning the gap. The CDR3 sequence: CASSDPRRGATEAFF. The CDR3 nucleotides are TGTGCCAGCAGCGACCCTCGCCGGGGGGCCACTGAAGCTTTCTTT.

This CDR3 reads CASSLGQGGNTIYF. DNA of the CDR3: TGTGCCAGCAGTTTGGGACAGGGTGGAAACACCATATATTTT. The J gene is TRBJ1-3, the V gene TRBV27; 9 nucleotides match TRBD1. The junction had 0 bases not matched to a gene; V was cut back by 3 bases and J by 3 bases. There are 14 residues in the CDR3. Germline V gene sequence: CDR1 MNHEY, CDR2 SMNVEV (reference sequence).

This clone was observed once. The chain combines TRBV6-6 with TRBJ2-1; 8 positions agree with TRBD1. The V gene end was trimmed by 6 bases and the J gene end by 7 bases; junction bases not matched to a gene: 8. The CDR3 is made up of 14 amino acids. The germline gives CDR1 MNHNY, CDR2 SVGAGI (reference sequence). CDR3 coding DNA: TGTGCCAGCAGCCCCGGGACAGGCTTTAATGAGCAGTTCTTC. This encodes CASSPGTGFNEQFF.

The chain couples TRBV25-1 to TRBJ2-2, with D uncertain. The CDR3 sequence is 11 residues long. Trimming pared 7 bases from V and 7 bases from J, leaving 7 bases between. Germline V gene lookup returns CDR1 MGHDK and CDR2 SYGVNS. Written as DNA, the CDR3 is TGTGCCAGCATGTTCTACGGGGAGCTGTTTTTT. Amino acid sequence: CASMFYGELFF.

This clone showed up just once. This sequence joins TRBV10-3 and TRBJ1-1; D is perhaps TRBD1 (6 bases). CDR1 and CDR2 from the germline V gene are ENHRY and SYGVKD. V was shortened by 7 bases and J by 4 bases, with 16 bases between the two germline ends. This CDR3 contains 14 residues. The CDR3 DNA reads TGTGCCATCAACATGGGGACAATCGGCACTGAAGCTTTCTTT. Translation gives CAINMGTIGTEAFF.

This clone was counted a single time. This chain connects TRBV11-2 to TRBJ2-7; perhaps TRBD1 as D (7 bases). Germline CDR1 reads SGHAT; CDR2 reads FQNNGV. CDR3 length: 14 residues. The V end lost 1 base, the J end lost 3 bases, and 10 bases lay between the germline ends. The CDR3 reads CASSLAGGHYEQYF. The CDR3 nucleotides read TGTGCCAGCAGCTTAGCAGGGGGGCACTACGAGCAGTACTTC.

V gene TRBV12-5 combines with J gene TRBJ2-3, with a tentative D call TRBD2 (6 bases). This CDR3 spans 14 amino acids. V was cut by 1 base and J by 7 bases, with 12 bases left in between. Germline values: CDR1 LGHNT, CDR2 FRNRAP. The CDR3 region is CASGLGREGNTQYF. The CDR3 DNA is TGTGCTAGTGGTTTGGGGCGGGAAGGGAATACGCAGTATTTT. Complete variable domain (other parts from reference TRBV12-5 and TRBJ2-3): DARVTQTPRHKVTEMGQEVTMRCQPILGHNTVFWYRQTMMQGLELLAYFRNRAPLDDSGMPKDRFSAEMPDATLATLKIQPSEPRDSAVYFCASGLGREGNTQYFGPGTRLTVL.

This clone has a single count. The rearrangement joins TRBV11-2 to TRBJ2-3, with D perhaps matching TRBD1 (5 bases). Germline CDR1 reads SGHAT; CDR2 reads FQNNGV. The CDR3 totals 16 residues. V lost 2 bases to trimming and J lost 0 bases, with 12 bases between them. The CDR3 loop reads CASSLRAGLSTDTQYF. The CDR3 DNA follows: TGTGCCAGCAGCTTAAGGGCAGGGCTAAGCACAGATACGCAGTATTTT.

The DNA of the CDR3 is TGTGCCAGCAGCATCACAGATACGCAGTATTTT. It is translated as CASSITDTQYF. The V gene is TRBV28, the J gene TRBJ2-3; D remains unclear. V was trimmed by 6 bases and J by 2 bases, leaving 3 bases between them. Germline V gene sequence: CDR1 MDHEN, CDR2 SYDVKM. The CDR3 contains 11 residues.

The chain recombines TRBV7-6 with TRBJ2-4; 14 bases agree with TRBD2. CDR1 and CDR2 from the germline V gene are SGHVS and FNYEAQ. V shed 5 bases, J shed 3 bases, and the junction held 9 bases outside the gene matches. The length of the CDR3 is 18 residues. Here the CDR3 DNA reads TGTGCCAGCAGCATGGGACTAGCGGGAGCGTATGGCAAAAACATTCAGTACTTC. It encodes CASSMGLAGAYGKNIQYF.

The V and J genes are TRBV28 and TRBJ2-2, with 9 bases that match TRBD2. This CDR3 contains 16 residues. V lost 5 bases and J lost 2; bases outside the gene matches: 6. Germline lookup yields CDR1 MDHEN and CDR2 SYDVKM. The CDR3 loop reads CASSHYSGRNTGELFF. CDR3 DNA: TGTGCCAGCAGTCACTATAGCGGGAGAAACACCGGGGAGCTGTTTTTT.

The chain has TRBV30 and TRBJ1-2; perhaps TRBD1 as D (5 bases). In germline, CDR1 is GTSNPN, CDR2 SVGIG (reference sequence). The CDR3 loop spans 17 amino acids. Trimming removed 0 bases at V and 3 bases at J, with 20 bases between. The CDR3 DNA reads as TGTGCCTGGAGTGTACTGAGACAGCGTGCCAGCGACTATGGCTACACCTTC. This gives the protein CAWSVLRQRASDYGYTF.

The V gene is TRBV29-1, the J gene TRBJ2-1; 12 bases line up with TRBD1. J gave up 0 bases and V 7 bases, and 13 bases lay outside the gene matches. CDR3 length: 18 residues. Germline lookup yields CDR1 SQVTM and CDR2 ANQGSEA. CDR3: CSALTPPGQGASYNEQFF. In DNA form, the CDR3 reads TGCAGCGCCCTTACCCCCCCGGGACAGGGGGCCTCCTACAATGAGCAGTTCTTC.

The chain recombines TRBV11-2 with TRBJ1-1, with no clear D. Per the germline V gene, CDR1 is SGHAT and CDR2 is FQNNGV. The ends were cut back, 2 bases at V and 1 base at J, with 11 bases in the middle. The CDR3 consists of 15 residues. CDR3: CASSLRRAGNTEAFF. Here the CDR3 DNA reads TGTGCCAGCAGCTTACGGCGGGCAGGGAACACTGAAGCTTTCTTT. Variable domain in full (rest from reference TRBV11-2 and TRBJ1-1): EAGVAQSPRYKIIEKRQSVAFWCNPISGHATLYWYQQILGQGPKLLIQFQNNGVVDDSQLPKDRFSAERLKGVDSTLKIQPAKLEDSAVYLCASSLRRAGNTEAFFGQGTRLTVV.